The T cell receptor (beta chain) under discussion was sequenced for a study of Graves' ophthalmopathy and Graves' hyperthyroidism. Study-wide results and caveats: Cross-validated, the 13-signature model showed 87.88%/81.08% sensitivity/specificity, and 80%/75% in the test set. Most expanded clonotypes from thyroid (those above 0.001 frequency) were also found in blood.

Sampling around 9.8 ml of fresh peripheral blood provided the PBMCs. This clonotype was detected many times. Its antigen is not identified. RNA transcripts served as template for amplifying TCR beta CDR3 sequences. HTBI primers were employed in first-round RT-PCR, then a second-round multiplex PCR followed. TCRdb processed the multiplex PCR reads anew with MiXCR; each CDR3 protein has one entry. The data contain more than 550,000 distinct CDR3 sequences, roughly 41% of them singletons. The specimen sequenced was peripheral blood. The clonotype originates from an adult man with Graves' ophthalmopathy.

The CDR3 here is CASTKPRAVGNQPQHF. The CDR3, as DNA: TGTGCCAGCACCAAACCCCGAGCCGTAGGCAATCAGCCCCAGCATTTT. J is TRBJ1-5 and V is TRBV25-1; D gene unclear. Deletions cut 7 bases from V and 2 bases from J, with 18 bases between. CDR1 and CDR2 from the germline V gene are MGHDK and SYGVNS. The CDR3 totals 16 residues.